Below, one T cell receptor (beta chain) is given with its context. Antigen unknown. Germline CDR1 and CDR2: SGHTA and FQGNSA. The CDR3 is 16 residues long. V lost 2 bases to trimming and J lost 0 bases; unmatched junction nucleotides: 4. The data belong to a study of T cells after posttransplantation cyclophosphamide. Study outcomes and limitations: Tissue-infiltrating T cells from skin or gut overlapped little with blood T cells. Later post-transplant blood repertoires were often dominated by donor CD8+ memory clones.

Data came from immunoSEQ multiplex PCR; TCRdb stores just in-frame clones and leaves some out. The table lists some 53,000 clones, about 86% of them singletons, with over 2.5% in the top ten. The rearrangement joins TRBV7-2 to TRBJ2-1, with TRBD2 matching over 7 bases. This receptor was taken from a man between 25 and 39 years old with a blood cancer, CMV-positive, and with a related stem cell donor. Sequencing was done on a sample of PBMCs. The CDR3 loop reads CASSLRGTTSYNEQFF. The CDR3 nucleotides are TGTGCCAGCAGCTTAAGAGGGACTACCTCCTACAATGAGCAGTTCTTC.